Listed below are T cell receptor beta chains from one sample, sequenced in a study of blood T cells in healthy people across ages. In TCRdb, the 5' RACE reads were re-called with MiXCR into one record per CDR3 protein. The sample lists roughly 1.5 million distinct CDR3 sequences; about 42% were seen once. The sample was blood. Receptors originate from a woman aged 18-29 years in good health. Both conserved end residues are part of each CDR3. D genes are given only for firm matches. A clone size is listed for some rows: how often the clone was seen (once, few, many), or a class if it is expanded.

CDR3 protein: CASRKGTAASHEQYF
D gene: -
clone size: -
V gene: TRBV12-3/TRBV12-4

CDR3 protein: CASSLRLPAEKLFF
D gene: -
clone size: -
V gene: TRBV28

CDR3 protein: CASSPGTGTQPQHF
D gene: TRBD1
clone size: few
V gene: TRBV7-2

CDR3 protein: CASNPGRHKNTEAFF
D gene: -
clone size: -
V gene: TRBV5-1

CDR3 protein: CASSLGARATGHTYEQYF
D gene: -
clone size: few
V gene: TRBV7-8

CDR3 protein: CASSLDRVGPEAFF
D gene: TRBD1
clone size: -
V gene: TRBV12-3/TRBV12-4

CDR3 protein: CSARPGVAEKLFF
D gene: -
clone size: -
V gene: TRBV20-1

CDR3 protein: CGKRGPGTEAFF
D gene: TRBD1
clone size: -
V gene: TRBV6-5

CDR3 protein: CASATDRVGAFF
D gene: -
clone size: few
V gene: TRBV6-5

CDR3 protein: CASSFVSSANNEQFF
D gene: -
clone size: once
V gene: TRBV12-3/TRBV12-4

CDR3 protein: CASGDGTDNQPQHF
D gene: TRBD1
clone size: -
V gene: TRBV27

CDR3 protein: CASTPLGQGVTDTQYF
D gene: TRBD1
clone size: -
V gene: TRBV28

CDR3 protein: CASIPGLDSYEQYF
D gene: TRBD2
clone size: -
V gene: TRBV7-6

CDR3 protein: CASTPGTSGYEQYF
D gene: TRBD2
clone size: -
V gene: TRBV12-3/TRBV12-4

CDR3 protein: CASSHLAGSSYNEQFF
D gene: -
clone size: few
V gene: TRBV6-5

CDR3 protein: CASRGQGGYEQYF
D gene: TRBD1
clone size: many
V gene: TRBV2

CDR3 protein: CASSQVAGGLYNEQFF
D gene: TRBD2
clone size: few
V gene: TRBV4-1

CDR3 protein: CASRMGLSHNEQFF
D gene: TRBD2
clone size: few
V gene: TRBV7-2

CDR3 protein: CSARPGALVEQYF
D gene: -
clone size: -
V gene: TRBV20-1

CDR3 protein: CATERGTNYGYTF
D gene: -
clone size: -
V gene: TRBV7-9

CDR3 protein: CASSRQRAGTDTQYF
D gene: TRBD2
clone size: -
V gene: TRBV7-2

CDR3 protein: CSAATGTHYGYTF
D gene: -
clone size: few
V gene: TRBV20-1

CDR3 protein: CASSLASGGHTGELFF
D gene: TRBD2
clone size: few
V gene: TRBV7-9

CDR3 protein: CASPPGLAGARNEQFF
D gene: TRBD2
clone size: few
V gene: TRBV7-2

CDR3 protein: CASSGLTSGRLSYEQYF
D gene: TRBD2
clone size: few
V gene: TRBV10-2

CDR3 protein: CSVSRWNEQFF
D gene: -
clone size: -
V gene: TRBV29-1

CDR3 protein: CASSPHAKNGYTF
D gene: -
clone size: -
V gene: TRBV27

CDR3 protein: CSASNSGVGTDTQYF
D gene: TRBD2
clone size: -
V gene: TRBV20-1

CDR3 protein: CASSGMIATKQYF
D gene: -
clone size: few
V gene: TRBV28

CDR3 protein: CSAPMMGDTEAFF
D gene: -
clone size: -
V gene: TRBV20-1

CDR3 protein: CASSHLERNGNGYTF
D gene: -
clone size: -
V gene: TRBV6-1

CDR3 protein: CASSLDSPGNEQFF
D gene: -
clone size: few
V gene: TRBV7-8

CDR3 protein: CASSPGQTACRYTF
D gene: -
clone size: -
V gene: TRBV3-1

CDR3 protein: CASNRGFEETQYF
D gene: -
clone size: -
V gene: TRBV2

CDR3 protein: CASSLRTGWLGYTF
D gene: TRBD1
clone size: few
V gene: TRBV7-2

CDR3 protein: CASSDECEQYF
D gene: -
clone size: once
V gene: TRBV6-6

CDR3 protein: CASSYLQEQGYTF
D gene: -
clone size: -
V gene: TRBV6-2/TRBV6-3

CDR3 protein: CASSLTRAGELFF
D gene: -
clone size: -
V gene: TRBV7-2

CDR3 protein: CASSPGTSGRSSYEQYF
D gene: TRBD2
clone size: -
V gene: TRBV11-1

CDR3 protein: CASSPVLAGGPFYNEQFF
D gene: TRBD2
clone size: -
V gene: TRBV7-9

CDR3 protein: CASSLTLAGGTDTQYF
D gene: TRBD2
clone size: few
V gene: TRBV27